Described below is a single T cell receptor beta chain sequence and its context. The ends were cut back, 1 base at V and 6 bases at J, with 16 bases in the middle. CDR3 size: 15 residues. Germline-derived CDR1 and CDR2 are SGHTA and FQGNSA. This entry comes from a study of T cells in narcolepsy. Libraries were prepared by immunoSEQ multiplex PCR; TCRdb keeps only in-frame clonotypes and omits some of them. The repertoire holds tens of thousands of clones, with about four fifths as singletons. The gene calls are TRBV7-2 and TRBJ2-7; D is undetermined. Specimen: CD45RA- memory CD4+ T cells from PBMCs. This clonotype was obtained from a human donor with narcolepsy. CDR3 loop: CASSLDGGARSEQYF. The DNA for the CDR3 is TGTGCCAGCAGCTTAGACGGCGGAGCCCGGAGCGAGCAGTACTTC.